Presented here are 19 T cell receptor beta chains from one specimen sequenced in a study of blood T cell repertoires in COVID-19. This table comes from immunoSEQ multiplex PCR, and its TCRdb copy is limited to in-frame clones, with some not included. Among approximately 140,000 clones, around 88% were seen once, and the ten largest hold roughly 2.3%. What was sequenced was PBMCs or T cells enriched from blood (not recorded which). The receptors were sampled from a woman aged 45-59 years who had recovered from COVID-19.

The DNA of the CDR3 is TGTGCCAGCAGCCCGGGACAGGGGGAGTCACCCCTCCACTTT. Protein sequence: CASSPGQGESPLHF. V is TRBV3-1 (or the pseudogene TRBV3-2) and J is TRBJ1-6; 11 nucleotides match TRBD1. Germline CDR1 LGHDT, CDR2 YNNKEL (reference sequence). J gave up 10 bases and V 4 bases, and 3 bases lay outside the gene matches. The CDR3 extends over 14 amino acids.

The chain carries TRBV20-1 and TRBJ1-1; tentative D call: TRBD1 (6 bases). Trimming removed 3 bases from V and 4 bases from J, with 12 bases in between. Per germline, CDR1 DFQATT and CDR2 SNEGSKA (reference sequence). This CDR3 spans 13 amino acids. The CDR3 region is CSASRQGPTEAFF. Written as DNA, the CDR3 is TGCAGTGCTAGTAGGCAGGGGCCCACTGAAGCTTTCTTT.

V and J are TRBV5-1 and TRBJ2-2; 16 positions agree with TRBD2. The CDR3 sequence is 19 residues long. CDR1 and CDR2 (germline): SGHRS, YFSETQ. V trimming: 0 bases; J trimming: 4 bases; junction bases outside the gene matches: 6. CDR3 loop: CASSLVGLAGGPSTGELFF. The CDR3 nucleotides read TGCGCCAGCAGCTTGGTGGGACTAGCGGGGGGGCCGAGCACCGGGGAGCTGTTTTTT.

This sequence joins TRBV7-6 and TRBJ2-7; 7 nucleotides match TRBD2. After removal of 4 bases from V and 0 bases from J, the junction contained 6 bases not matched to a gene. CDR3 size: 15 residues. CDR1 SGHVS and CDR2 FNYEAQ come from the germline V gene. The CDR3 DNA reads as TGTGCCAGCAGCTCATTCGGGGGGAGCTCCTACGAGCAGTACTTC. This gives the protein CASSSFGGSSYEQYF.

The chain combines TRBV3-1 (or the pseudogene TRBV3-2) with TRBJ2-1, with 7 bases that match TRBD2. The CDR3 extends over 16 amino acids. The trim removed 1 base at V and 0 bases at J, leaving 3 bases unmatched. Germline V CDR1 and CDR2: LGHDT, YNNKEL (reference sequence). CDR3 coding DNA: TGTGCCAGCAGCCAAGTCGCGGGGGACTCCTACAATGAGCAGTTCTTC. This gives the protein CASSQVAGDSYNEQFF.

This clone was found a few times. The chain uses TRBV3-1 (or the pseudogene TRBV3-2) and TRBJ1-2; the D gene is possibly TRBD1 (5 bases). Trimming took off 2 bases at V and 7 bases at J, with 11 bases between the two ends. Germline CDR1 is LGHDT and CDR2 is YNNKEL (reference sequence). The CDR3 is 13 residues long. The CDR3 sequence: CASSQQGARGYTF. CDR3 coding DNA: TGTGCCAGCAGCCAACAAGGGGCTCGTGGCTACACCTTC.

The chain links TRBV10-3 to TRBJ1-2; a weak D match, TRBD1 (5 bases). The CDR3 has 12 amino acids. Trimming took 4 bases from V and 5 from J, leaving 8 bases between them. CDR1 is ENHRY, CDR2 SYGVKD, per germline. The chain's CDR3 is CAISAGDYGYTF. The CDR3 nucleotides read TGTGCCATCAGTGCGGGGGATTATGGCTACACCTTC.

In this sample, this clone turned up once. This chain links TRBV2 with TRBJ1-2; D call uncertain. Trimming shortened V by 0 bases and J by 4 bases, and 9 bases separated the two germline ends. The germline V gene encodes CDR1 SNHLY and CDR2 FYNNEI. The CDR3 consists of 14 residues. The CDR3 bases are TGTGCCAGCAGTGAAGCGCAAGGAGTCTATGGCTACACCTTC. Protein product: CASSEAQGVYGYTF.

The chain is built from TRBV30 and TRBJ1-6, with D hard to call. Deletions cut 2 bases from V and 7 bases from J, with 18 bases between. The CDR3 has 16 amino acids. In germline, CDR1 is GTSNPN, CDR2 SVGIG (reference sequence). CDR3 in DNA: TGTGCCTGGAGTAAGGGTGGCCTGCGGGCCAATTCACCCCTCCACTTT. Translated, it gives CAWSKGGLRANSPLHF.

The chain recombines TRBV5-1 with TRBJ2-7; D gene unclear. V was cut by 1 base and J by 1 base, with 9 bases left in between. CDR1 and CDR2 from the germline V gene are SGHRS and YFSETQ. This CDR3 contains 14 residues. Here the CDR3 reads CASSLSTVSYEQYF. CDR3 DNA sequence: TGCGCCAGCAGCTTGAGTACGGTGTCCTACGAGCAGTACTTC. The whole variable domain, filled in from reference TRBV5-1 and TRBJ2-7, reads KAGVTQTPRYLIKTRGQQVTLSCSPISGHRSVSWYQQTPGQGLQFLFEYFSETQRNKGNFPGRFSGRQFSNSRSEMNVSTLELGDSALYLCASSLSTVSYEQYFGPGTRLTVT.

V is TRBV10-3 and J is TRBJ1-1; 7 nucleotides match TRBD1. The germline gives CDR1 ENHRY, CDR2 SYGVKD. The junction had 18 bases not matched to a gene; V was cut back by 6 bases and J by 2 bases. CDR3 length equals 18 residues. This CDR3 reads CAISENGDRVNQNTEAFF. CDR3 in DNA: TGTGCCATCAGCGAAAATGGCGACAGGGTCAATCAAAACACTGAAGCTTTCTTT.

This sequence joins TRBV23-1 and TRBJ2-7; D perhaps matches TRBD1 (8 bases). TRBV23-1 is marked as an open reading frame, function uncertain. The CDR3 consists of 16 residues. V was trimmed by 3 bases and J by 5 bases, leaving 20 bases between them. This chain's CDR3 is CASSHTPRTGRDEQYF. CDR3 sequence (DNA): TGCGCCAGCAGTCACACCCCCCGGACAGGGAGGGACGAGCAGTACTTC.

The genes are TRBV6-5 and TRBJ2-2; tentative D call: TRBD2 (6 bases). The length of the CDR3 is 16 residues. V was pared by 0 bases and J by 0 bases, with 8 bases between. Per germline, CDR1 MNHEY and CDR2 SVGAGI. CDR3 protein: CASSYSGGTNTGELFF. The CDR3 DNA follows: TGTGCCAGCAGTTACTCAGGCGGGACGAACACCGGGGAGCTGTTTTTT.

The chain employs TRBV11-3 and TRBJ2-1; 7 bases fit TRBD1. Germline values: CDR1 SGHNT, CDR2 YENEEA. The CDR3 is 12 amino acids. V shed 5 bases, J shed 9 bases, and the junction held 4 bases outside the gene matches. CDR3 region: CASSMRTGEQFF. CDR3 bases: TGTGCCAGCAGCATGAGGACAGGTGAGCAGTTCTTC.

This clone was found a few times. V usage is TRBV6-5 and J usage is TRBJ1-1, with a possible D match to TRBD1 (5 bases). The CDR3 is 15 residues long. Trimming pared 3 bases from V and 0 bases from J, leaving 11 bases between. Germline V CDR1 and CDR2: MNHEY, SVGAGI. In nucleotides, the CDR3 is TGTGCCAGCAGTTATAGTCAGGGTATGAACACTGAAGCTTTCTTT. Translating it yields CASSYSQGMNTEAFF.

V gene TRBV19 combines with J gene TRBJ2-6, with D uncertain. CDR3 length equals 16 residues. Looked up from germline, CDR1 is LNHDA and CDR2 is SQIVND (reference sequence). The V end was cut by 6 bases, the J end by 0 bases, with 12 bases between. The CDR3 loop reads CASRRQQSSGANVLTF. The CDR3 bases are TGTGCCAGTAGGAGACAACAGAGCTCTGGGGCCAACGTCCTGACTTTC.

In regard to this clone: The junction departs from germline at one end; a sequencing error may be responsible. The chain links TRBV5-5 to TRBJ1-1; weak D call: TRBD1 (6 bases). The CDR3 runs 13 residues. Germline lookup yields CDR1 SGHKS and CDR2 YYEKEE (reference sequence). The CDR3 bases are TGTGCCAGCAGTTTGGACAGTCGGACTGAAGCTTTCTTT. Its protein product is CASSLDSRTEAFF.

This clone showed up just once. The chain carries TRBV5-1 and TRBJ2-3; 7 nucleotides match TRBD1. CDR3 length: 18 amino acids. J gave up 3 bases and V 6 bases, and 19 bases lay outside the gene matches. Germline V gene data show CDR1 as SGHRS and CDR2 as YFSETQ. The DNA of the CDR3 is TGCGCCAGCACCATAATACCCCCCGGGACAGACTTTACAGATACGCAGTATTTT. Translation gives CASTIIPPGTDFTDTQYF.

The chain links TRBV9 to TRBJ2-3, with 7 bases fitting TRBD2. V lost 0 bases and J lost 3; bases outside the gene matches: 10. The CDR3 consists of 17 residues. Germline V gene data show CDR1 as SGDLS and CDR2 as YYNGEE. Here the CDR3 reads CASSVGDRLAVTDTQYF. In DNA, the CDR3 is TGTGCCAGCAGCGTAGGGGACCGACTAGCCGTTACAGATACGCAGTATTTT. Looking up the rest from reference TRBV9 and TRBJ2-3 gives the full variable domain: DSGVTQTPKHLITATGQRVTLRCSPRSGDLSVYWYQQSLDQGLQFLIQYYNGEERAKGNILERFSAQQFPDLHSELNLSSLELGDSALYFCASSVGDRLAVTDTQYFGPGTRLTVL.